This record looks at one T cell receptor beta chain sequence and its context. TCRdb's copy holds only in-frame clones and misses some; the assay was immunoSEQ multiplex PCR. This sample has a few hundred thousand clones, with less than 90% found just once. These data come from a study of blood T cell repertoires in COVID-19. Germline assignment: CDR1 SGHDT and CDR2 YYEEEE. The germline V and J ends were trimmed by 1 base and 2 bases, with 13 bases remaining between them. The CDR3 has 16 amino acids. The sample consisted of peripheral blood. This sequence originates from a man aged 30 to 45 with active or convalescent COVID-19. This chain joins TRBV5-6 and TRBJ2-1, with a possible D match to TRBD1 (5 bases). CDR3 in DNA: TGTGCCAGCAGCTTGATAGGAACAGGCACCTACAATGAGCAGTTCTTC. Encoded protein: CASSLIGTGTYNEQFF.